This T cell receptor (beta chain) was recorded in a study of T cell changes during pregnancy in multiple sclerosis. Clones were read by immunoSEQ multiplex PCR, and TCRdb kept only the in-frame ones, dropping some. The table includes about 44,000 clones, more than 90% detected once. With 3 bases removed from V and 3 bases from J, the gap between germline ends came to 12 bases. Germline CDR1 is GTSNPN and CDR2 is SVGIG (reference sequence). The CDR3 runs 13 residues. The sequence came from a female donor with multiple sclerosis, enrolled in a pregnancy study. The sample here was CD4+ T cells from peripheral blood mononuclear cells, taken in the first trimester of pregnancy. The chain links TRBV30 to TRBJ2-7; D unresolved. This chain's CDR3 is CAWRVANGYEQYF. DNA of the CDR3: TGTGCCTGGAGGGTCGCCAACGGCTACGAGCAGTACTTC.